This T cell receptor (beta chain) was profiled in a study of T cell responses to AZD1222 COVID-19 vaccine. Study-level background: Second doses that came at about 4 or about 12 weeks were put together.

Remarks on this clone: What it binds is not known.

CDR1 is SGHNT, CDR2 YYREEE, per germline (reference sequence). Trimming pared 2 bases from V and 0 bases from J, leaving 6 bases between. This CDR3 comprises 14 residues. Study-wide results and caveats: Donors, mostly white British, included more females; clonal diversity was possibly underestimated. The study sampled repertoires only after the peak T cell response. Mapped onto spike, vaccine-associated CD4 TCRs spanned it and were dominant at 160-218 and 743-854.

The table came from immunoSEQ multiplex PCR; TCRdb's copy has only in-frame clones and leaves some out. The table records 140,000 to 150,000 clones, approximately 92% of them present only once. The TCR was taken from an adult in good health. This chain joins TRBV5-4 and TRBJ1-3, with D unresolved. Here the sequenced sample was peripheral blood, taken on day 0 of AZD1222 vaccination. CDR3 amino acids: CASSFMGSGNTIYF. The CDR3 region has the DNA TGTGCCAGCAGCTTTATGGGCTCTGGAAACACCATATATTTT.